The clone carrying this T cell receptor (beta chain) has ten or more counts. Its cognate antigen is unknown. This specimen belongs to a study of T-cell reconstitution after alpha-beta-depleted transplantation in children. The study, taken as a whole, reports: Some patients' high day-60 TCRbeta diversity was traced to surviving recipient T cells and thymic progenitors. Hyperexpanded clones declined; after one year, newly produced T cells mostly supplied diversity.

The CDR3 has 16 amino acids. Looked up from germline, CDR1 is SGHRS and CDR2 is YFSETQ. With 4 bases removed from V and 0 bases from J, the gap between germline ends came to 14 bases. As it was prepared, the TCRbeta library received unique molecular identifiers. TCRdb recomputed calls from the PCR reads with MiXCR, one row per CDR3 protein. This table holds fewer than 1 million distinct CDR3 sequences, approximately 15% found once. Sequenced here: PBMCs, mostly from graft donor cells, sampled 360 days after TCRalphabeta/CD19-depleted stem cell transplant. This TCR was recovered from a male patient younger than 18 who had a stem cell transplant for acute lymphoblastic leukemia, so the T cells may come from the graft donor. The chain carries TRBV5-1 and TRBJ2-1; D might be TRBD2 (6 bases). The CDR3 DNA reads TGCGCCAGCAGCCTTGAGGCGGGAAGCTCCTACAATGAGCAGTTCTTC. It specifies CASSLEAGSSYNEQFF.